This TCR beta chain was recorded in a study of OX40 agonist ivuxolimab in advanced cancers. Background on the study: Eligibility admitted prior anti-PD-1, anti-PD-L1 or anti-CTLA-4 therapy; around 41% had some.

Sequenced by immunoSEQ multiplex PCR; TCRdb stores in-frame clones only, minus some. The data show about 46,000 clones, with about 91% seen just once and about 11% held by the top ten. Study findings and constraints: More expanded clones were found, on average, in CD8+ than in CD4+ T cells. The specificity for antigen of the expanded peripheral T cells was not determined.

Worth noting for this clone: The target antigen is unknown.

Looked up from germline, CDR1 is SEHNR and CDR2 is FQNEAQ (reference sequence). This CDR3 has 13 amino acids. V dropped 8 bases and J dropped 5 bases, with 12 bases sitting between them. The sample consisted of CD4+ or CD8+ T cells sorted from blood, taken in a trial of the OX40 agonist ivuxolimab. This chain joins TRBV7-9 and TRBJ1-4; D remains unclear. The source of this sequence is an adult with an advanced solid tumor such as melanoma, head and neck, liver or kidney cancer. The DNA of the CDR3 is TGTGCCAGCGGTCGGACCCCAAATGAAAAACTGTTTTTT. Translating gives CASGRTPNEKLFF.